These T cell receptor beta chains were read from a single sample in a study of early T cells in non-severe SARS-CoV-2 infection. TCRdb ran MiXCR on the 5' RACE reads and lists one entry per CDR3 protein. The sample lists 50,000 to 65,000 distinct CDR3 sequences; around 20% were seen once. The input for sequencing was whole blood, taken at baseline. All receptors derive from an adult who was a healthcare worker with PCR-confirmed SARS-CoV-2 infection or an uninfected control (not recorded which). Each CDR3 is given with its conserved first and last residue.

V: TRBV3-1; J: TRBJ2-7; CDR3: CASSQGPGYEQYF
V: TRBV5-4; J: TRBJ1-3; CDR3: CASSNNAGNTIYF
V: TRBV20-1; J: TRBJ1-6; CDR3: CSARDEHSPLHF
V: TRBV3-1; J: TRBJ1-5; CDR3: CASSQGGQPQHF
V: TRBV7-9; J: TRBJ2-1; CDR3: CASSSSTSNEQFF
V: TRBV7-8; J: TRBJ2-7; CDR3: CASSLRGSLSMYEQYF
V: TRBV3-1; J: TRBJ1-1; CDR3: CASSHGRGTEAFF
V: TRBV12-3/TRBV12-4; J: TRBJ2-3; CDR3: CASSTGFLDTQYF
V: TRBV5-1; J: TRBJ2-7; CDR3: CASSPPSSNEQYF
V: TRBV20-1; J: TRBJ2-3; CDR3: CSAYSGGPTDTQYF
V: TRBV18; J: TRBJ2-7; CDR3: CASSPGFSGAGYEQYF
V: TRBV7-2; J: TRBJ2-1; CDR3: CASSLSLAGGYEQFF
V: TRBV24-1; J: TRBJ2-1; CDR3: CATSDWGNEQFF
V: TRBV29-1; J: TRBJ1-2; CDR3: CSVDVPDYTF